Each of the 27 T cell receptor beta chains below was sequenced from the same sample in a study of T cell responses to AZD1222 COVID-19 vaccine. Clones were read by immunoSEQ multiplex PCR, and TCRdb kept only the in-frame ones, dropping some. The sample consists of 150,000 to 200,000 clones, about 90% of them appearing once. The sequences come from peripheral blood, collected 28 days after the second AZD1222 dose. Receptors originate from an adult who received the AZD1222 COVID-19 vaccine.

The V and J genes are TRBV5-1 and TRBJ2-7, with TRBD1 matching 7 bases. The CDR3 is made up of 15 amino acids. Germline CDR1 reads SGHRS; CDR2 reads YFSETQ. J lost 2 bases, V lost 3 bases, and 8 bases had no gene match. The CDR3 region is CASSSGQLLTYEQYF. The DNA of the CDR3 is TGCGCCAGCAGCTCGGGACAGCTATTAACCTACGAGCAGTACTTC.

The chain couples TRBV6-5 to TRBJ1-2, with 9 bases lining up with TRBD1. The CDR3 spans 15 residues. V gave up 6 bases and J gave up 2 bases; unmatched junction bases: 7. CDR1 and CDR2 from the germline V gene are MNHEY and SVGAGI. The CDR3: CASRQQGQGNYGYTF. CDR3 DNA: TGTGCCAGCAGGCAACAGGGACAGGGAAACTATGGCTACACCTTC.

The chain combines TRBV6-1 with TRBJ1-3, with D uncertain. Per the germline V gene, CDR1 is MNHNS and CDR2 is SASEGT. The length of the CDR3 is 17 residues. The V and J ends lost 2 bases and 2 bases respectively, with 16 bases between them. CDR3 in amino acids: CASSESWRGSPGNTIYF. The CDR3 DNA reads as TGTGCCAGCAGTGAATCTTGGCGGGGTAGTCCTGGAAACACCATATATTTT.

The gene calls are TRBV6-6 and TRBJ2-2, with D perhaps matching TRBD1 (5 bases). CDR3 size: 16 residues. Trimming took 0 bases from V and 0 from J, leaving 8 bases between them. Germline CDR1 MNHNY, CDR2 SVGAGI (reference sequence). Written as DNA, the CDR3 is TGTGCCAGCAGTTACTCTACAGGTTCGAACACCGGGGAGCTGTTTTTT. Translated, it gives CASSYSTGSNTGELFF.

J is TRBJ2-1 and V is TRBV10-3; the D gene is possibly TRBD1 (5 bases). From germline, CDR1 is ENHRY and CDR2 SYGVKD. The V end lost 2 bases, the J end lost 3 bases, and 14 bases lay between the germline ends. This CDR3 is 16 amino acids long. The CDR3 nucleotides are TGTGCCATCAGTGAGAACAGGTCCCCAATCTACAATGAGCAGTTCTTC. It codes for CAISENRSPIYNEQFF.

The CDR3 reads CASSQSQGPPFLNEQFF. The DNA of the CDR3 is TGTGCCAGCAGCCAGTCACAGGGGCCTCCCTTTTTGAATGAGCAGTTCTTC. The genes are TRBV4-2 and TRBJ2-1; 7 bases are shared with TRBD1. This CDR3 has 17 residues. Germline V gene sequence: CDR1 LGHNA, CDR2 YNFKEQ. With V trimmed by 3 bases and J by 7 bases, 15 bases remained unmatched.

In its sample, this clone was seen once. The gene calls are TRBV28 and TRBJ1-5, with D possibly being TRBD1 (5 bases). CDR3 length equals 16 residues. CDR1 is MDHEN and CDR2 is SYDVKM in the germline V gene. Trimming took off 5 bases at V and 2 bases at J, with 16 bases between the two ends. CDR3 bases: TGTGCCAGCAGTACCCAGGGTTGGGAAGGCAATCAGCCCCAGCATTTT. Translated: CASSTQGWEGNQPQHF.

The chain is built from TRBV7-2 and TRBJ1-5, with D possibly matching TRBD1 (6 bases). Trimming left V 0 bases short and J 1 base short, with 7 bases between. This CDR3 region has 15 residues. From germline, CDR1 is SGHTA and CDR2 FQGNSA. CDR3 coding DNA: TGTGCCAGCAGCTTAGCGGGGGCCAGCAATCAGCCCCAGCATTTT. Translation gives CASSLAGASNQPQHF.

This rearrangement joins TRBV5-5 to TRBJ1-3; no reliable D call. With 5 bases removed from V and 4 bases from J, the gap between germline ends came to 16 bases. CDR3 size: 15 residues. Germline loops: CDR1 SGHKS, CDR2 YYEKEE (reference sequence). The CDR3 DNA follows: TGTGCCAGCAGTATAGGGTATTTGTCCGGAAACACCATATATTTT. Translated, it gives CASSIGYLSGNTIYF.

J is TRBJ1-1 and V is TRBV10-3; D gene unclear. Germline CDR1 ENHRY, CDR2 SYGVKD. Trimming shortened V by 7 bases and J by 0 bases, and 12 bases separated the two germline ends. The CDR3 contains 14 residues. For the CDR3, the DNA is TGTGCCATCAAGGCTGGGGAGATGAACACTGAAGCTTTCTTT. It translates to CAIKAGEMNTEAFF.

The chain recombines TRBV25-1 with TRBJ1-1; D gene uncertain. Per germline, CDR1 MGHDK and CDR2 SYGVNS. The CDR3 is made up of 11 amino acids. The germline V and J ends were trimmed by 6 bases and 2 bases, with 4 bases remaining between them. In DNA, the CDR3 is TGTGCCAGCAGCCCAAACACTGAAGCTTTCTTT. Residues: CASSPNTEAFF.

The chain is built from TRBV4-2 and TRBJ2-7; 13 bases are shared with TRBD2. Germline V CDR1 and CDR2: LGHNA, YNFKEQ. V shed 1 base and J 2 bases; nucleotides not matched to a gene: 5. The CDR3 loop spans 17 amino acids. CDR3 sequence: CASSQALGTSGAYEQYF. The DNA of the CDR3 is TGTGCCAGCAGCCAAGCCCTCGGGACTAGCGGGGCCTACGAGCAGTACTTC.

The chain recombines TRBV6-5 with TRBJ2-3, with 9 bases fitting TRBD1. CDR3 length: 14 residues. Losses at the gene ends were 5 bases for V and 4 bases for J; bases not matched to a gene: 4. Germline CDR1 and CDR2: MNHEY and SVGAGI. The CDR3 sequence: CASSTGGSADTQYF. In DNA form, the CDR3 reads TGTGCCAGCAGTACAGGGGGCTCGGCAGATACGCAGTATTTT.

The chain uses TRBV19 and TRBJ1-5; TRBD1 matches at 7 bases. CDR3 size: 14 residues. V was clipped by 9 bases and J by 4 bases; unmatched bases: 9. CDR1 LNHDA and CDR2 SQIVND come from the germline V gene (reference sequence). CDR3: CASRPGQWNQPQHF. CDR3 nucleotides: TGTGCCAGCCGTCCGGGACAGTGGAATCAGCCCCAGCATTTT.

The V and J genes are TRBV19 and TRBJ2-7; 10 bases align to TRBD1. The CDR3 sequence is 17 residues long. V lost 5 bases to trimming and J lost 5 bases; unmatched junction nucleotides: 15. The V gene's germline CDR1 is LNHDA and CDR2 SQIVND (reference sequence). CDR3 loop: CASSLRQGAAGLDEQYF. CDR3 DNA sequence: TGTGCCAGTAGTTTGAGACAGGGGGCTGCGGGCCTCGACGAGCAGTACTTC.

The V gene is TRBV27, the J gene TRBJ1-4; weak D call: TRBD1 (6 bases). There are 14 residues in the CDR3. The ends were cut back, 6 bases at V and 8 bases at J, with 16 bases in the middle. Germline assignment: CDR1 MNHEY and CDR2 SMNVEV (reference sequence). The CDR3 DNA reads TGTGCCAGCAGGATAAACCGGGACAACGAAAAACTGTTTTTT. This codes for CASRINRDNEKLFF.

The chain uses TRBV28 and TRBJ1-2; D is unclear. The ends were cut back, 1 base at V and 8 bases at J, with 14 bases in the middle. The CDR3 extends over 14 amino acids. In germline, CDR1 is MDHEN, CDR2 SYDVKM. CDR3 residues: CASSLSSTGFGYTF. The CDR3 coding sequence is TGTGCCAGCAGTTTATCTTCGACGGGTTTCGGCTACACCTTC.

The chain links TRBV7-2 to TRBJ2-7; possibly TRBD2 for D (7 bases). V lost 1 base to trimming and J lost 3 bases, with 13 bases between them. The CDR3 consists of 15 residues. CDR1 is SGHTA and CDR2 is FQGNSA in the germline V gene. CDR3 sequence reads: CASSLEGGAFYEQYF. DNA for the CDR3: TGTGCCAGCAGCTTAGAAGGGGGGGCTTTCTACGAGCAGTACTTC. The whole variable domain, filled in from reference TRBV7-2 and TRBJ2-7, reads GAGVSQSPSNKVTEKGKDVELRCDPISGHTALYWYRQSLGQGLEFLIYFQGNSAPDKSGLPSDRFSAERTGGSVSTLTIQRTQQEDSAVYLCASSLEGGAFYEQYFGPGTRLTVT.

This clone was observed a single time. V and J are TRBV6-5 and TRBJ2-3, with D perhaps matching TRBD2 (6 bases). The CDR3 extends over 15 amino acids. V was clipped by 5 bases and J by 4 bases, with 16 bases between them. Germline loops: CDR1 MNHEY, CDR2 SVGAGI. Written as DNA, the CDR3 is TGTGCCAGCAGTCCCCGTCCGACTAGTGCAGATACGCAGTATTTT. Its protein is CASSPRPTSADTQYF.

This rearrangement joins TRBV7-9 to TRBJ2-2, with D perhaps matching TRBD1 (5 bases). The ends were cut back, 6 bases at V and 0 bases at J, with 11 bases in the middle. CDR3 length equals 15 residues. The germline CDR1 and CDR2 sequences are SEHNR and FQNEAQ (reference sequence). The CDR3 nucleotides are TGTGCCAGCAGTCGCAGGGCTGCGAACACCGGGGAGCTGTTTTTT. Translating gives CASSRRAANTGELFF.

The rearrangement links TRBV4-1 to TRBJ2-7; D is perhaps TRBD1 (5 bases). The CDR3 extends over 15 amino acids. Germline CDR1 and CDR2: MGHRA and YSYEKL. V was clipped by 0 bases and J by 2 bases, with 11 bases between them. CDR3 protein: CASSQDPRAPYEQYF. DNA for the CDR3: TGCGCCAGCAGCCAAGATCCCAGGGCTCCCTACGAGCAGTACTTC.

The gene calls are TRBV4-3 and TRBJ2-7, with D maybe TRBD1 (6 bases). Trimming removed 0 bases from V and 1 base from J, with 16 bases in between. CDR3 size: 17 residues. Germline CDR1 and CDR2: LGHNA and YSLEER. The CDR3 bases are TGCGCCAGCAGCCAAGAGAGCGTAGGGCAGGGGTCCTACGAGCAGTACTTC. It codes for CASSQESVGQGSYEQYF.

The J gene is TRBJ2-5, the V gene TRBV7-3, with D possibly matching TRBD1 (6 bases). The CDR3 runs 15 residues. From germline, CDR1 is SGHTA and CDR2 FQGTGA. V was cut by 4 bases and J by 0 bases, with 12 bases left in between. The DNA for the CDR3 is TGTGCCAGCAGCTCGAGAGGGACATACCAAGAGACCCAGTACTTC. This translates into CASSSRGTYQETQYF.

The gene calls are TRBV7-2 and TRBJ1-3; possible D gene TRBD1, 5 bases. Trimming left V 2 bases short and J 0 bases short, with 17 bases between. Germline CDR1 and CDR2: SGHTA and FQGNSA. The CDR3 consists of 18 residues. As DNA, the CDR3 is TGTGCCAGCAGCTTAAACAACCCGGGACGCCTCTCTGGAAACACCATATATTTT. This sequence encodes CASSLNNPGRLSGNTIYF.

This clone rates as medium-sized. The chain recombines TRBV30 with TRBJ2-2, with a possible D match to TRBD2 (6 bases). The CDR3 consists of 14 residues. Trimming stripped 3 bases from V and 4 bases from J, with 12 bases between. Germline CDR1 is GTSNPN and CDR2 is SVGIG (reference sequence). The CDR3 loop reads CAWRQGLSTGELFF. CDR3 DNA sequence: TGTGCCTGGAGGCAGGGACTTTCCACCGGGGAGCTGTTTTTT.

This chain uses TRBV9 with TRBJ2-7; tentative D call: TRBD2 (5 bases). This CDR3 has 15 amino acids. Germline lookup yields CDR1 SGDLS and CDR2 YYNGEE. Trimming removed 0 bases from V and 2 bases from J, with 12 bases in between. CDR3 sequence: CASSVAGVGTYEQYF. The CDR3 region has the DNA TGTGCCAGCAGCGTAGCCGGTGTCGGGACCTACGAGCAGTACTTC.

V gene TRBV5-1 combines with J gene TRBJ1-2; 11 nucleotides align to TRBD1. V shed 4 bases and J 5 bases; nucleotides not matched to a gene: 4. CDR1 is SGHRS, CDR2 YFSETQ, per germline. This CDR3 contains 14 residues. The CDR3 region has the DNA TGCGCCAGCAGCCGGGGGACAGGGGGATATGGCTACACCTTC. Protein: CASSRGTGGYGYTF.